The next 26 T cell receptor beta chains were all read from a single sample in a study of patients and donors after allogeneic stem cell transplantation. In TCRdb, the RT-PCR reads were re-called with MiXCR into one record per CDR3 protein. The top ten clones hold around 6.8% of a sample with about 410,000 distinct CDR3 sequences, 16% of them seen once. The sample consisted of blood, either unsorted or a sorted T cell fraction (not recorded which). These receptors came from a human donor who was either an allogeneic HSCT recipient or a stem cell or donor lymphocyte infusion donor (not recorded which). It is not recorded whose cells these are; they may come from a transplant donor.

DNA of the CDR3: TGTGCCAGCAGCCCCCTCGGACAGGCGTACTCCTATGGCTACACCTTC. It is translated as CASSPLGQAYSYGYTF. The chain couples TRBV9 to TRBJ1-2; 7 nucleotides agree with TRBD1. CDR3 length: 16 residues. In germline, CDR1 is SGDLS, CDR2 YYNGEE. After removal of 4 bases from V and 4 bases from J, the junction contained 13 bases not matched to a gene.

This clonotype was seen a few times. V and J are TRBV7-3 and TRBJ2-2, with D unresolved. The V and J ends lost 2 bases and 4 bases respectively, with 8 bases between them. Germline CDR1 reads SGHTA; CDR2 reads FQGTGA. The CDR3 sequence is 14 residues long. CDR3 DNA sequence: TGTGCCAGCAGCTTATCCGGGCCCACCGGGGAGCTGTTTTTT. Its protein is CASSLSGPTGELFF. Using reference TRBV7-3 and TRBJ2-2 for the parts outside the CDR3, the full variable domain is GAGVSQTPSNKVTEKGKYVELRCDPISGHTALYWYRQSLGQGPEFLIYFQGTGAADDSGLPNDRFFAVRPEGSVSTLKIQRTERGDSAVYLCASSLSGPTGELFFGEGSRLTVL.

The V gene is TRBV9, the J gene TRBJ2-2, with 7 nucleotides matching TRBD1. The V gene's germline CDR1 is SGDLS and CDR2 YYNGEE. This CDR3 region has 15 residues. V dropped 4 bases and J dropped 4; count of bases not matched to a gene: 7. In DNA, the CDR3 is TGTGCCAGCAGCCCAAGGGACAGCAGCACCGGGGAGCTGTTTTTT. This codes for CASSPRDSSTGELFF.

This clonotype was counted a few times. This CDR3 reads CASSLDQRGRNYGYTF. As DNA, the CDR3 is TGTGCCAGCAGTTTAGATCAAAGGGGGCGCAACTATGGCTACACCTTC. The chain recombines TRBV28 with TRBJ1-2; TRBD1 matches 7 bases. The CDR3 totals 16 residues. V trimming: 2 bases; J trimming: 2 bases; junction bases outside the gene matches: 8. CDR1 MDHEN and CDR2 SYDVKM come from the germline V gene.

The chain links TRBV9 to TRBJ2-1; 8 bases are a match to TRBD1. Germline V gene data show CDR1 as SGDLS and CDR2 as YYNGEE. The CDR3 loop spans 16 amino acids. V lost 0 bases to trimming and J lost 4 bases; unmatched junction nucleotides: 6. The CDR3 nucleotides read TGTGCCAGCAGCGTAGTAACAGGGGGAAATTACAATGAGCAGTTCTTC. Translated: CASSVVTGGNYNEQFF.

This clonotype came up a few times. V usage is TRBV20-1 and J usage is TRBJ2-1, with TRBD2 identical over 8 bases. This CDR3 spans 16 amino acids. The V and J ends lost 5 bases and 5 bases, in that order; junction bases with no gene match: 14. Germline V CDR1 and CDR2: DFQATT, SNEGSKA (reference sequence). CDR3 in amino acids: CSAALTAGGVNNEQFF. The CDR3 region has the DNA TGCAGTGCTGCGCTAACGGCGGGAGGTGTAAACAATGAGCAGTTCTTC.

This clonotype was recorded a few times. V and J are TRBV18 and TRBJ2-7, with 7 positions matching TRBD2. V gave up 3 bases and J gave up 0 bases; unmatched junction bases: 5. The V gene's germline CDR1 is KGHSH and CDR2 LQKENI. The CDR3 length is 15 residues. The CDR3 region has the DNA TGTGCCAGCTCACCTCCGGGAGGAAGCTCCTACGAGCAGTACTTC. This gives the protein CASSPPGGSSYEQYF.

This clonotype was found a few times. The V gene is TRBV4-1, the J gene TRBJ2-2; perhaps TRBD2 as D (5 bases). This CDR3 has 16 residues. CDR1 MGHRA and CDR2 YSYEKL come from the germline V gene. Between the trimmed V and J ends, which lost 2 bases and 4 bases, there was a span of 14 bases. This CDR3 is CASSQPSRAVTGELFF. DNA for the CDR3: TGCGCCAGCAGCCAACCTAGCCGGGCCGTCACCGGGGAGCTGTTTTTT.

This chain connects TRBV5-1 to TRBJ2-7; weak D call: TRBD2 (5 bases). Germline lookup yields CDR1 SGHRS and CDR2 YFSETQ. This CDR3 contains 15 residues. V was shortened by 0 bases and J by 3 bases, with 13 bases between the two germline ends. The CDR3 nucleotides are TGCGCCAGCAGCTTGGCCGGCGGGTTAGACTACGAGCAGTACTTC. This translates into CASSLAGGLDYEQYF.

In this sample, this clonotype turned up many times. The rearrangement links TRBV12-3 or TRBV12-4 to TRBJ1-2; D uncertain. With 8 bases removed from V and 4 bases from J, the gap between germline ends came to 14 bases. The CDR3 covers 13 residues. The chain's CDR3 is CASSGRTSYGYTF. The CDR3 nucleotides are TGTGCCAGCTCCGGTAGGACCTCCTATGGCTACACCTTC.

This clonotype was seen only a few times. CDR3 DNA: TGTGCCAGCAGCCCGGGGTTGAGCTATGGCTACACCTTC. Residues: CASSPGLSYGYTF. This rearrangement joins TRBV7-9 to TRBJ1-2; the D is unclear. CDR3 length: 13 amino acids. The germline gives CDR1 SEHNR, CDR2 FQNEAQ (reference sequence). With 5 bases removed from V and 4 bases from J, the gap between germline ends came to 11 bases.

As regards this clonotype: Sequence at one end of the junction differs from germline and may be a read error. This rearrangement joins TRBV12-3 or TRBV12-4 to TRBJ1-5; the match to TRBD1 covers 7 bases. This CDR3 is 14 amino acids long. The CDR3, as DNA: TGTGCCAGCAGTCTGGCGACAGGGAACCAGCACCAGCATTTT. Translating it yields CASSLATGNQHQHF.

This clonotype has a handful of counts. This chain joins TRBV5-1 and TRBJ2-3, with 8 bases fitting TRBD2. Germline V gene sequence: CDR1 SGHRS, CDR2 YFSETQ. The CDR3 runs 15 residues. The trim removed 3 bases at V and 4 bases at J, leaving 7 bases unmatched. The CDR3 protein is CASSSRLASSDTQYF. CDR3 nucleotide sequence: TGCGCCAGCAGCTCCCGACTAGCGTCATCAGATACGCAGTATTTT.

The rearrangement joins TRBV4-1 to TRBJ2-3; a weak D match, TRBD2 (5 bases). Per germline, CDR1 MGHRA and CDR2 YSYEKL. Trimming took off 3 bases at V and 2 bases at J, with 18 bases between the two ends. The CDR3 is made up of 17 amino acids. CDR3 sequence reads: CASSQITPKGATDTQYF. DNA of the CDR3: TGCGCCAGCAGCCAGATTACCCCAAAGGGAGCCACAGATACGCAGTATTTT.

This clonotype was seen a few times. This chain joins TRBV7-2 and TRBJ2-7, with TRBD2 matching 9 bases. Germline V lookup: CDR1 SGHTA, CDR2 FQGNSA. J gave up 4 bases and V 5 bases, and 12 bases lay outside the gene matches. The CDR3 length is 16 residues. The CDR3 DNA sequence: TGTGCCAGCAGCCCAGGGGAAGGACTAGCGAATTACGAGCAGTACTTC. Its protein is CASSPGEGLANYEQYF.

This clonotype was observed a handful of times. The rearrangement links TRBV10-3 to TRBJ1-1, with 9 bases matching TRBD1. This CDR3 contains 14 residues. V dropped 2 bases and J dropped 4; count of bases not matched to a gene: 2. CDR1 ENHRY and CDR2 SYGVKD come from the germline V gene. The CDR3: CAISEDRGGTEAFF. The CDR3 nucleotides read TGTGCCATCAGTGAGGACAGGGGGGGCACTGAAGCTTTCTTT.

There are a few counts of this clonotype. In DNA form, the CDR3 reads TGCAGTGCTAACCTCCGGGGGGTGGGTGAAAAACTGTTTTTT. This gives the protein CSANLRGVGEKLFF. The J gene is TRBJ1-4, the V gene TRBV20-1, with D perhaps TRBD1 (5 bases). The CDR3 runs 14 residues. Trimming left V 4 bases short and J 7 bases short, with 16 bases between. The germline V gene has CDR1 DFQATT and CDR2 SNEGSKA (reference sequence).

This clonotype was counted at least ten times. This rearrangement joins TRBV15 to TRBJ2-1; TRBD1 or TRBD2 may be the D gene (5 bases each). Trimming took off 2 bases at V and 8 bases at J, with 16 bases between the two ends. Germline CDR1 LNHNV, CDR2 YYDKDF (reference sequence). CDR3 size: 15 residues. The CDR3 sequence: CATSRRPGTGYEQFF. CDR3 DNA sequence: TGTGCCACCAGCAGACGTCCCGGGACGGGCTATGAGCAGTTCTTC.

The J gene is TRBJ1-4, the V gene TRBV12-3 or TRBV12-4; the D is unclear. This CDR3 has 12 amino acids. V shed 6 bases and J shed 10 bases, with 12 bases lying between them. The CDR3 here is CASSHTLGKLFF. The DNA for the CDR3 is TGTGCCAGCAGCCACACCCTGGGAAAACTGTTTTTT.

In its sample, this clonotype was seen a few times. The chain has TRBV5-1 and TRBJ2-5; D perhaps matches TRBD2 (6 bases). V was cut by 4 bases and J by 2 bases, with 12 bases left in between. CDR1 SGHRS and CDR2 YFSETQ come from the germline V gene. The CDR3 contains 14 residues. CDR3 sequence (DNA): TGCGCCAGCAGCCTCCCGGGAGCTCAAGAGACCCAGTACTTC. This gives the protein CASSLPGAQETQYF.

The gene calls are TRBV12-3 or TRBV12-4 and TRBJ1-5, with 7 bases identical to TRBD1. Trimming removed 3 bases from V and 6 bases from J; junction bases left unmatched: 5. This CDR3 spans 14 amino acids. CDR3: CASSLGGGSQPQHF. In DNA form, the CDR3 reads TGTGCCAGCAGTTTGGGAGGGGGCAGTCAGCCCCAGCATTTT.

The rearrangement uses TRBV9 and TRBJ2-2; the match to TRBD2 covers 14 bases. Germline V CDR1 and CDR2: SGDLS, YYNGEE. CDR3 length: 17 amino acids. V was pared by 3 bases and J by 4 bases, with 5 bases of the junction left unmatched. CDR3 sequence reads: CASSAGTSGRGTGELFF. The CDR3 DNA sequence: TGTGCCAGCAGCGCGGGGACTAGCGGGAGAGGCACCGGGGAGCTGTTTTTT.

The chain joins TRBV24-1 to TRBJ2-7; the D gene is possibly TRBD1 (5 bases). The germline V and J ends were trimmed by 7 bases and 1 base, with 10 bases remaining between them. The CDR3 totals 13 residues. From germline, CDR1 is KGHDR and CDR2 SFDVKD. The CDR3 DNA follows: TGTGCCACCAGCCAGCAGGGATCCTACGAGCAGTACTTC. Its protein product is CATSQQGSYEQYF.

V gene TRBV11-2 combines with J gene TRBJ2-1; 9 bases map to TRBD1. V was pared by 3 bases and J by 13 bases, with 4 bases of the junction left unmatched. The CDR3 sequence is 12 residues long. Germline values: CDR1 SGHAT, CDR2 FQNNGV. Written as DNA, the CDR3 is TGTGCCAGCAGCTTGGATACAGGGGGCCAGTTCTTC. This translates into CASSLDTGGQFF.

The J gene is TRBJ2-6, the V gene TRBV15; D is tentatively TRBD1 or TRBD2 (5 bases each). The germline CDR1 and CDR2 sequences are LNHNV and YYDKDF (reference sequence). CDR3 size: 17 residues. V was clipped by 0 bases and J by 4 bases, with 13 bases between them. The CDR3 reads CATSRDPGSAGANVLTF. The CDR3 DNA sequence: TGTGCCACCAGCAGAGATCCAGGGAGTGCGGGGGCCAACGTCCTGACTTTC.

There are a few counts of this clonotype. The rearrangement links TRBV19 to TRBJ2-7; 8 bases are shared with TRBD2. This CDR3 comprises 13 residues. Trimming at V came to 4 bases and at J to 3 bases, leaving 2 bases not matched to a gene. Per germline, CDR1 LNHDA and CDR2 SQIVND (reference sequence). This CDR3 is CASSTREGYEQYF. The CDR3 nucleotides are TGTGCCAGTAGTACACGGGAGGGCTACGAGCAGTACTTC.